The present T cell receptor (beta chain) was sequenced within a study of persistence of HIV-infected CD4 T cells. Study-wide points: Proviral oligoclonality tracked with TCR oligoclonality within the same sorted cells.

This was the immunoSEQ version 4 assay in survey mode. Profiling relied on immunoSEQ multiplex PCR, and the TCRdb table lists in-frame clones only, not all of them. The table records about 36,000 clones, around 86% of them present only once. Germline CDR1 reads SNHLY; CDR2 reads FYNNEI. V was trimmed by 3 bases and J by 4 bases, leaving 16 bases between them. The CDR3 loop spans 16 amino acids. This clone was observed a few times. The antigen remains unidentified. Overlapping HIV-1 Gag 15-mer peptides at roughly 1 ug per peptide per mL were used. Memory cells lacking CD40L and CD69 with high CD45RO were sorted.

The genes are TRBV2 and TRBJ2-1, with D possibly being TRBD1 or TRBD2 (5 bases each). The source material was cultured CD4+ T cells from PBMCs, sampled from a patient who received antiretroviral therapy. The receptor was derived from an adult with HIV. The donor label of this sample is uncertain. This CDR3 is CASSDSRGGSYNEQFF. CDR3 nucleotides: TGTGCCAGCAGTGATTCTCGTGGGGGATCTTACAATGAGCAGTTCTTC.